These 29 T cell receptor beta chains share one sample of origin, sequenced in a study of shared clonotypes between healthy human individuals. TCRdb keeps only in-frame clones here, not all; method: immunoSEQ multiplex PCR. The sample has around 2.1 million clones; under 97% are singletons. Input material: naive CD4+ T cells sorted from blood. The subset here: CD45RA+ positively selected. The receptors were gathered from a young man in good health.

In nucleotides, the CDR3 is TGTGCCAGCAGCTTCCCAGGGAAAGAGACCCAGTACTTC. Translated: CASSFPGKETQYF. V is TRBV7-8 and J is TRBJ2-5; TRBD1 might be the D (5 bases). Trimming removed 3 bases from V and 3 bases from J, with 8 bases in between. Germline CDR1 is SGHVS and CDR2 is FQNEAQ. The CDR3 has 13 amino acids.

The genes are TRBV11-2 and TRBJ2-5; no clear D. Germline V lookup: CDR1 SGHAT, CDR2 FQNNGV. The CDR3 is 15 residues long. V dropped 1 base and J dropped 5 bases, with 14 bases sitting between them. CDR3 loop: CASSLAVKGLETQYF. CDR3 sequence (DNA): TGTGCCAGCAGCTTAGCTGTTAAAGGGTTGGAGACCCAGTACTTC.

The chain employs TRBV4-1 and TRBJ2-3; unclear D gene. Germline V gives CDR1 MGHRA, CDR2 YSYEKL. V lost 0 bases, J lost 0 bases, and 10 bases lay in between. This CDR3 spans 16 amino acids. CDR3: CASSQEISPSTDTQYF. The CDR3 DNA is TGCGCCAGCAGCCAAGAAATTAGCCCTAGCACAGATACGCAGTATTTT.

This clone came up once. This chain uses TRBV6-1 with TRBJ1-2; 7 nucleotides agree with TRBD1. The CDR3 runs 14 residues. V shed 3 bases, J shed 4 bases, and the junction held 5 bases outside the gene matches. Germline V CDR1 and CDR2: MNHNS, SASEGT. The CDR3: CASSDQGQSYGYTF. The CDR3 region has the DNA TGTGCCAGCAGTGACCAGGGACAGAGCTATGGCTACACCTTC.

The rearrangement joins TRBV18 to TRBJ2-7; D might be TRBD1 (6 bases). Trimming shortened V by 2 bases and J by 2 bases, and 10 bases separated the two germline ends. This CDR3 is built from 14 residues. Germline values: CDR1 KGHSH, CDR2 LQKENI. The CDR3 DNA is TGTGCCAGCTCACCAGCAGGGGCGACCTACGAGCAGTACTTC. Protein: CASSPAGATYEQYF.

The chain is built from TRBV29-1 and TRBJ2-7, with D perhaps matching TRBD1 or TRBD2 (6 bases each). V lost 7 bases, J lost 1 base, and 17 bases lay in between. The CDR3 consists of 14 residues. Germline V CDR1 and CDR2: SQVTM, ANQGSEA. This CDR3 is CSATGMGGSYEQYF. The DNA for the CDR3 is TGCAGCGCCACAGGGATGGGGGGATCCTACGAGCAGTACTTC.

This clone has only a few counts. The gene calls are TRBV29-1 and TRBJ1-4; unclear D gene. This CDR3 is built from 15 residues. Trimming stripped 1 base from V and 0 bases from J, with 9 bases between. Germline CDR1 and CDR2: SQVTM and ANQGSEA. The CDR3 DNA follows: TGCAGCGTTGAAGGCCCCTCCTCAACTAATGAAAAACTGTTTTTT. It translates to CSVEGPSSTNEKLFF.

This chain connects TRBV5-1 to TRBJ2-1; 13 positions match TRBD2. Germline V CDR1 and CDR2: SGHRS, YFSETQ. V gave up 4 bases and J gave up 9 bases; unmatched junction bases: 16. The CDR3 sequence is 18 residues long. CDR3 in amino acids: CASSLGTSGVSPVSEQFF. In nucleotides, the CDR3 is TGCGCCAGCAGCCTAGGGACTAGCGGGGTATCGCCCGTCAGTGAGCAGTTCTTC.

The chain has TRBV5-1 and TRBJ2-1; 8 bases are a match to TRBD1. Germline CDR1 is SGHRS and CDR2 is YFSETQ. There are 16 residues in the CDR3. V was pared by 4 bases and J by 4 bases, with 10 bases of the junction left unmatched. CDR3 in DNA: TGCGCCAGCAGCACCAGGACAGGGAGTCCTTACAATGAGCAGTTCTTC. As protein: CASSTRTGSPYNEQFF.

The V call is TRBV6-8, the J call TRBJ1-5; D not resolved. The CDR3 totals 12 residues. Trimming shortened V by 6 bases and J by 0 bases, and 3 bases separated the two germline ends. Germline-derived CDR1 and CDR2 are MNHGY and SAAAGT. The chain's CDR3 is CASSDSNQPQHF. The CDR3 region has the DNA TGTGCCAGCAGCGATAGCAATCAGCCCCAGCATTTT.

About this clone: Other nucleotide sequences from this sample produce the same CDR3. The chain couples TRBV7-9 to TRBJ2-5; D possibly corresponds to TRBD2 (7 bases). Trimming cost V 0 bases and J 5 bases, with 10 bases left between them. CDR1 SEHNR and CDR2 FQNEAQ come from the germline V gene (reference sequence). The CDR3 has 14 amino acids. The CDR3 loop reads CASSLAGGPETQYF. As DNA, the CDR3 is TGTGCCAGCAGCTTAGCGGGGGGGCCTGAGACCCAGTACTTC.

V is TRBV15 and J is TRBJ1-1; 8 positions match TRBD1. The CDR3 loop spans 16 amino acids. In germline, CDR1 is LNHNV, CDR2 YYDKDF (reference sequence). The V and J ends lost 1 base and 4 bases, in that order; junction bases with no gene match: 8. In nucleotides, the CDR3 is TGTGCCACCAGCAGAGGGTCGACAGGGGCCTCCACTGAAGCTTTCTTT. Encoded protein: CATSRGSTGASTEAFF.

The chain carries TRBV5-1 and TRBJ2-5, with 10 positions matching TRBD2. Germline V gives CDR1 SGHRS, CDR2 YFSETQ. V shed 1 base and J 1 base; nucleotides not matched to a gene: 4. The CDR3 has 16 residues. CDR3 sequence: CASSLTSSGGQETQYF. The CDR3 DNA follows: TGCGCCAGCAGCTTGACGTCTAGCGGGGGCCAAGAGACCCAGTACTTC.

The rearrangement joins TRBV30 to TRBJ1-2; D is possibly TRBD1 (6 bases). CDR3 length equals 11 residues. V was cut by 5 bases and J by 5 bases, with 9 bases left in between. Germline loops: CDR1 GTSNPN, CDR2 SVGIG (reference sequence). The CDR3 DNA sequence: TGTGCCTGGGAACAGGGATATGGCTACACCTTC. Translation gives CAWEQGYGYTF.

The chain recombines TRBV5-1 with TRBJ1-4, with D possibly being TRBD1 (6 bases). The CDR3 has 15 amino acids. V shed 0 bases and J shed 8 bases, with 14 bases lying between them. Germline V gene lookup returns CDR1 SGHRS and CDR2 YFSETQ. The CDR3 DNA sequence: TGCGCCAGCAGCTTGGAGGGGGGGATACAAGAAAAACTGTTTTTT. Its protein product is CASSLEGGIQEKLFF.

Concerning this clone itself: Other DNA sequences in this specimen translate into the identical CDR3. The rearrangement uses TRBV6-5 and TRBJ2-7; tentative D call: TRBD1 (5 bases). This CDR3 has 14 residues. Trimming pared 2 bases from V and 4 bases from J, leaving 12 bases between. CDR1 MNHEY and CDR2 SVGAGI come from the germline V gene. For the CDR3, the DNA is TGTGCCAGCAGTTACAGGGGCCTAGGGTACGAGCAGTACTTC. Amino acid sequence: CASSYRGLGYEQYF.

The chain is built from TRBV5-8 and TRBJ1-2; TRBD1 matches at 12 bases. The J segment lost 7 bases and the V segment lost 4 bases, leaving 5 bases of the junction unmatched. Germline V lookup: CDR1 SGHTS, CDR2 YDEGEE. This CDR3 is built from 14 residues. CDR3 coding DNA: TGTGCCAGCAGCACCGGGACAGGGGGCTCTGGCTACACCTTC. It codes for CASSTGTGGSGYTF.

The chain has TRBV13 and TRBJ1-4, with 7 positions matching TRBD1. CDR1 PRHDT and CDR2 FYEKMQ come from the germline V gene (reference sequence). CDR3 length: 18 residues. With V trimmed by 2 bases and J by 5 bases, 14 bases remained unmatched. CDR3 in amino acids: CASSLLGRQGGRNEKLFF. CDR3 nucleotide sequence: TGTGCCAGCAGCTTACTCGGTAGACAGGGTGGGCGGAATGAAAAACTGTTTTTT.

This chain uses TRBV29-1 with TRBJ1-4; 7 bases fit TRBD1. The V segment lost 7 bases and the J segment 1 base; nucleotides outside the gene matches: 6. CDR1 and CDR2 from the germline V gene are SQVTM and ANQGSEA. CDR3 size: 14 residues. The CDR3 DNA reads as TGCAGCGGAGGAACAGGGGTAACTAATGAAAAACTGTTTTTT. Its protein is CSGGTGVTNEKLFF.

The rearrangement uses TRBV2 and TRBJ2-7, with D unresolved. Germline-derived CDR1 and CDR2 are SNHLY and FYNNEI. This CDR3 is 13 amino acids long. V was pared by 6 bases and J by 6 bases, with 15 bases between. CDR3: CASRKYLESEQYF. CDR3 DNA: TGTGCCAGCAGGAAATACCTTGAATCCGAGCAGTACTTC.

This rearrangement joins TRBV10-3 to TRBJ2-7, with D possibly TRBD2 on 6 matching bases. Germline-derived CDR1 and CDR2 are ENHRY and SYGVKD. V was clipped by 7 bases and J by 5 bases, with 15 bases between them. The CDR3 sequence is 13 residues long. DNA of the CDR3: TGTGCCATCACCCTGGAGGGTAGCCACGAGCAGTACTTC. As protein: CAITLEGSHEQYF.

The genes are TRBV5-6 and TRBJ1-5; 7 bases agree with TRBD1. Per the germline V gene, CDR1 is SGHDT and CDR2 is YYEEEE. V trimming: 4 bases; J trimming: 3 bases; junction bases outside the gene matches: 7. The length of the CDR3 is 15 residues. Here the CDR3 DNA reads TGTGCCAGCAGCCAGGACAGGCTTGACAATCAGCCCCAGCATTTT. Protein sequence: CASSQDRLDNQPQHF.

The rearrangement joins TRBV4-1 to TRBJ2-5, with 10 bases lining up with TRBD2. The germline CDR1 and CDR2 sequences are MGHRA and YSYEKL. The CDR3 covers 17 residues. V trimming: 3 bases; J trimming: 1 base; junction bases outside the gene matches: 8. In nucleotides, the CDR3 is TGCGCCAGCAGCCACTTACCCCGGACTAGCGGCCAAGAGACCCAGTACTTC. It is translated as CASSHLPRTSGQETQYF.

This chain joins TRBV7-6 and TRBJ2-7; TRBD2 matches at 10 bases. The germline CDR1 and CDR2 sequences are SGHVS and FNYEAQ. J lost 2 bases, V lost 1 base, and 5 bases had no gene match. The CDR3 is made up of 16 amino acids. The CDR3 DNA is TGTGCCAGCAGCTTAGATCCTAGCGGGGGAACCTACGAGCAGTACTTC. This translates into CASSLDPSGGTYEQYF.

This chain joins TRBV28 and TRBJ2-1, with 9 nucleotides matching TRBD1. With V trimmed by 5 bases and J by 7 bases, 9 bases remained unmatched. The CDR3 sequence is 15 residues long. Germline V gene sequence: CDR1 MDHEN, CDR2 SYDVKM. CDR3 in DNA: TGTGCCAGCAGTATAACCGGGACAGGGATAAATGAGCAGTTCTTC. Its translation is CASSITGTGINEQFF.

The CDR3 reads CAIGTGTAYEQYF. The CDR3 bases are TGTGCCATCGGGACAGGGACGGCCTACGAGCAGTACTTC. The chain recombines TRBV10-3 with TRBJ2-7; 9 bases agree with TRBD1. With 8 bases clipped from V and 2 bases from J, the junction kept 4 bases outside the gene matches. The CDR3 spans 13 residues. Germline V lookup: CDR1 ENHRY, CDR2 SYGVKD.

This clone occurred a few times. The gene calls are TRBV2 and TRBJ2-7; no reliable D call. Germline-derived CDR1 and CDR2 are SNHLY and FYNNEI. V was pared by 7 bases and J by 3 bases, with 4 bases between. The CDR3 spans 10 residues. Here the CDR3 DNA reads TGTGCCAGCACCGACTACGAGCAGTACTTC. This sequence encodes CASTDYEQYF. The full variable domain, rest sourced from reference TRBV2 and TRBJ2-7, is EPEVTQTPSHQVTQMGQEVILRCVPISNHLYFYWYRQILGQKVEFLVSFYNNEISEKSEIFDDQFSVERPDGSNFTLKIRSTKLEDSAMYFCASTDYEQYFGPGTRLTVT.

CDR3 region: CASGWGGYGYTF. In DNA form, the CDR3 reads TGTGCCTCCGGGTGGGGCGGCTATGGCTACACCTTC. The genes are TRBV28 and TRBJ1-2; tentatively, D is TRBD1 (5 bases). The CDR3 totals 12 residues. CDR1 is MDHEN, CDR2 SYDVKM, per germline. Trimming left V 11 bases short and J 4 bases short, with 14 bases between.

The chain carries TRBV27 and TRBJ2-7, with a weak D call TRBD2 (6 bases). V shed 5 bases and J shed 1 base, with 12 bases lying between them. CDR3 length: 14 amino acids. The germline V gene has CDR1 MNHEY and CDR2 SMNVEV (reference sequence). Here the CDR3 reads CASSAGTGSYEQYF. The CDR3 coding sequence is TGTGCCAGCAGTGCCGGGACTGGTTCCTACGAGCAGTACTTC.